The rows below give T cell receptor beta chains drawn from one sample of a study of CD8 T cells in Susac syndrome. TCRdb called the immunoSEQ multiplex PCR reads again in MiXCR, with one record for every CDR3 protein. The table records approximately 150,000 distinct CDR3 sequences, about 95% of them present only once. What was sequenced was CD4+ T cells from PBMCs. Every receptor here comes from a human donor with multiple sclerosis. CDR3s include the opening cysteine and the closing phenylalanine or tryptophan. D genes are given only for firm matches. Some rows mark clone size as missing; the rest say once, few, many or name a class of expanded clone.

d_call,j_call,clone_size,v_call,cdr3_nt,cdr3_aa
.,TRBJ2-7,.,TRBV19,TGTGCCAGTAAGAATAGAGACAAACCCTACGAGCAGTACTTC,CASKNRDKPYEQYF
TRBD2,TRBJ2-3,.,TRBV4-1,TGCGCCAGCAGCCTGACTAGCGGGAGCCCGACAGATACGCAGTATTTT,CASSLTSGSPTDTQYF
.,TRBJ2-5,.,TRBV11-3,TGTGCCAGCAGCTTAGAACCCAGGGAGACCCAGTACTTC,CASSLEPRETQYF
.,TRBJ1-2,.,TRBV3-1,TGTGCCAGCAGCCAAGTGGACTATGGCTACACCTTC,CASSQVDYGYTF
.,TRBJ2-1,.,TRBV15,TGTGCCACCAGCAGACACCGGGACCGCGACAATGAGCAGTTCTTC,CATSRHRDRDNEQFF
TRBD1,TRBJ2-5,.,TRBV29-1,TGCAGCGTTCGCGGGACAGGGGGAGAGACCCAGTACTTC,CSVRGTGGETQYF
.,TRBJ2-4,.,TRBV15,TGTGCCACCGGCTCGAGGGGCGGCATTCAGTACTTC,CATGSRGGIQYF
.,TRBJ1-2,.,TRBV30,TGTGCCTGGAGAGAACCGGTGGCGGCTGACTATGGCTACACCTTC,CAWREPVAADYGYTF
.,TRBJ2-1,once,TRBV7-2,TGTGCCAGCAGCTTAGCGGGACTCATAGCGAGCAATGAGCAGTTCTTC,CASSLAGLIASNEQFF
.,TRBJ1-4,.,TRBV7-2,TGTGCCAGCAGCTTAGCAGGAGGGGAGGCTGCAACTAATGAAAAACTGTTTTTT,CASSLAGGEAATNEKLFF
TRBD2,TRBJ2-1,.,TRBV6-6,TGTGCCAGCAGTTCGTCGGGCGGGAGGGCCAATGAGCAGTTCTTC,CASSSSGGRANEQFF
TRBD2,TRBJ2-1,.,TRBV15,TGTGCCACCAGCTTCCGACTAGCGGGCCGAAATGAGCAGTTCTTC,CATSFRLAGRNEQFF
TRBD2,TRBJ2-1,.,TRBV9,TGTGCCAGCAGCGGGACTAGCGGGAGGAATGAGCAGTTCTTC,CASSGTSGRNEQFF
.,TRBJ2-5,.,TRBV14,TGTGCCAGCAGCCAAGATTTGGGTCGCCTTCAAGAGACCCAGTACTTC,CASSQDLGRLQETQYF
.,TRBJ2-7,once,TRBV9,TGTGCCAGCAGCGCGGAAGAGTACGAGCAGTACTTC,CASSAEEYEQYF
.,TRBJ2-2,.,TRBV19,TGTGCCAGTAGTATAGGCGGAAGGAGCACCGGGGAGCTGTTTTTT,CASSIGGRSTGELFF
TRBD1,TRBJ2-4,.,TRBV23-1,TGCGCCAGCGGCCGGGACAGAATAGCCAAAAACATTCAGTACTTC,CASGRDRIAKNIQYF
.,TRBJ2-1,.,TRBV28,TGTGCCAGCAGTTCGGACCGAAATGAGCAGTTCTTC,CASSSDRNEQFF
TRBD1,TRBJ1-5,.,TRBV7-8,TGTGCCAGCAGCGTGCCGGACAGGGGAAGCAATCAGCCCCAGCATTTT,CASSVPDRGSNQPQHF
TRBD1,TRBJ2-1,.,TRBV2,TGTGCCAGCAGGTACAGGGGGCTCTACAATGAGCAGTTCTTC,CASRYRGLYNEQFF
TRBD1,TRBJ1-6,.,TRBV28,TGTGCCAGCAGTTTCCCGTCAGGGGGTTCACCCCTCCACTTT,CASSFPSGGSPLHF
.,TRBJ2-3,.,TRBV20-1,TGCAGTGCTAGCGGGAGTCAAGGTACAGATACGCAGTATTTT,CSASGSQGTDTQYF
.,TRBJ2-1,.,TRBV9,TGTGCCAGCGGGGAGCGGCCTTACAATGAGCAGTTCTTC,CASGERPYNEQFF
TRBD2,TRBJ2-7,.,TRBV20-1,TGCAGTGCTAGTCGGGAGCGGGACTACGAGCAGTACTTC,CSASRERDYEQYF
.,TRBJ2-7,.,TRBV30,TGTGCCTGGAGTACTAGACCGGGGACCTACGAGCAGTACTTC,CAWSTRPGTYEQYF
TRBD2,TRBJ2-3,.,TRBV5-1,TGCGCCAGCAGCTTCAAGACTAGCGGAGTCACAGATACGCAGTATTTT,CASSFKTSGVTDTQYF
.,TRBJ2-1,few,TRBV11-2,TGTGCCAGCAGCTCCCTACGGGGGAACAATGAGCAGTTCTTC,CASSSLRGNNEQFF
.,TRBJ2-2,.,TRBV24-1,TGTGCCACCAGTGATTTGAAAGGGGCAGGATCCGGGGAGCTGTTTTTT,CATSDLKGAGSGELFF
.,TRBJ2-3,.,TRBV20-1,TGCAGTGTCGCGGACGGAACGAGCACAGATACGCAGTATTTT,CSVADGTSTDTQYF
.,TRBJ2-1,.,TRBV5-1,TGCGCCAGCAGCTTGGGGGGTGGTGGCGGGGAGCAGTTCTTC,CASSLGGGGGEQFF
TRBD1,TRBJ1-5,.,TRBV20-1,TGCAGTGGCGGACAGGGGAATCAGCCCCAGCATTTT,CSGGQGNQPQHF
TRBD2,TRBJ2-1,.,TRBV20-1,TGCAGTGCTATCGGGACTAGCGGGAGTATATCCTACAATGAGCAGTTCTTC,CSAIGTSGSISYNEQFF
.,TRBJ2-5,once,TRBV27,TGTGCCAGCAGTTTTTTGGGGGGGCTAGGAAACCAAGAGACCCAGTACTTC,CASSFLGGLGNQETQYF
TRBD1,TRBJ2-7,.,TRBV20-1,TGCAGTGCTCTGGGACAGGCTCACCCCTACGAGCAGTACTTC,CSALGQAHPYEQYF
TRBD2,TRBJ2-3,.,TRBV2,TGTGCCAGCAGTGCGGAAGCGGGAGGGCCCTTCTACACAGATACGCAGTATTTT,CASSAEAGGPFYTDTQYF
.,TRBJ1-1,.,TRBV4-3,TGCGCCAGCAGCCAAGATCCTCCAGGTACGATGAACACTGAAGCTTTCTTT,CASSQDPPGTMNTEAFF
.,TRBJ2-7,.,TRBV28,TGTGCCAGCAGGACAGGGAGGGACGAGCAGTACTTC,CASRTGRDEQYF
.,TRBJ1-5,once,TRBV20-1,TGCAGTGCGGACCCTGGGTACAATCAGCCCCAGCATTTT,CSADPGYNQPQHF
TRBD1,TRBJ1-6,.,TRBV7-2,TGTGCCAGCAGCTTAAGGGGACAGGGCCTGGATTCACCCCTCCACTTT,CASSLRGQGLDSPLHF
TRBD2,TRBJ2-3,once,TRBV5-1,TGCGCCAGCAGCTTGGGATCGGGACTAGCTACCACAGATACGCAGTATTTT,CASSLGSGLATTDTQYF
TRBD1,TRBJ1-4,.,TRBV29-1,TGCAGCGTCGAGGACAGGTCTAATGAAAAACTGTTTTTT,CSVEDRSNEKLFF
TRBD2,TRBJ2-1,.,TRBV9,TGTGCCAGCAGCGCGAGCGGGGTTACCTACAATGAGCAGTTCTTC,CASSASGVTYNEQFF
.,TRBJ2-7,.,TRBV12-3/TRBV12-4,TGTGCCAGCAGTTTAGGGGTCTACTACGAGCAGTACTTC,CASSLGVYYEQYF
.,TRBJ2-3,.,TRBV9,TGTGCCAGCAGCCTCACCTCTAGTCAAGATACGCAGTATTTT,CASSLTSSQDTQYF
.,TRBJ1-1,.,TRBV7-3,TGTGCCAGCAGCTTATCAGAAGTGAACACTGAAGCTTTCTTT,CASSLSEVNTEAFF
.,TRBJ1-1,.,TRBV15,TGTGCCACCAGACCGAGCGAGCTGAACACTGAAGCTTTCTTT,CATRPSELNTEAFF